These 27 T cell receptor beta chains were sequenced from one sample in a study of CD8 T cells in Susac syndrome. Reverse transcription of about 0.45 to 1 ug RNA used random hexamers. Via MiXCR, TCRdb re-called the immunoSEQ multiplex PCR reads, giving one row per CDR3 protein. The data show 150,000 or so distinct CDR3 sequences, about 95% seen once. The sequencing sample was made of CD4+ T cells from PBMCs. These receptors all come from a human donor in good health.

This chain links TRBV9 with TRBJ2-1, with TRBD2 matching 9 bases. The CDR3 totals 13 residues. V was pared by 4 bases and J by 12 bases, with 8 bases of the junction left unmatched. CDR1 and CDR2 (germline): SGDLS, YYNGEE. Here the CDR3 DNA reads TGTGCCAGCAGCCTAGGCCCGACTAGCGGGCAGTTCTTC. The encoded protein is CASSLGPTSGQFF.

The V call is TRBV6-5, the J call TRBJ2-1; the D is unclear. Germline CDR1 reads MNHEY; CDR2 reads SVGAGI. Deletions cut 4 bases from V and 3 bases from J, with 7 bases between. This CDR3 contains 13 residues. The DNA for the CDR3 is TGTGCCAGCAGTTCACGGATCTACAATGAGCAGTTCTTC. Its translation is CASSSRIYNEQFF.

This sequence joins TRBV9 and TRBJ1-2; no firm D call. V lost 4 bases and J 7 bases, leaving 14 bases between the germline ends. Germline V gene data show CDR1 as SGDLS and CDR2 as YYNGEE. The CDR3 is 13 residues long. The CDR3 reads CASSISGPRGYTF. The CDR3 bases are TGTGCCAGCAGCATAAGTGGTCCACGTGGCTACACCTTC. The full variable domain, in which reference TRBV9 and TRBJ1-2 provide the parts outside the CDR3, is DSGVTQTPKHLITATGQRVTLRCSPRSGDLSVYWYQQSLDQGLQFLIQYYNGEERAKGNILERFSAQQFPDLHSELNLSSLELGDSALYFCASSISGPRGYTFGSGTRLTVV.

This rearrangement joins TRBV20-1 to TRBJ2-7; no clear D. V lost 6 bases and J 4 bases, leaving 16 bases between the germline ends. Germline lookup yields CDR1 DFQATT and CDR2 SNEGSKA (reference sequence). CDR3 length: 13 amino acids. CDR3 region: CSASPIIGYEQYF. CDR3 in DNA: TGCAGTGCCTCCCCGATTATAGGTTACGAGCAGTACTTC.

V and J are TRBV15 and TRBJ2-5, with D unclear. The CDR3 length is 16 residues. Trimming took 0 bases from V and 4 from J, leaving 15 bases between them. CDR1 is LNHNV and CDR2 is YYDKDF in the germline V gene (reference sequence). CDR3 in amino acids: CATSRDGTMEGETQYF. The CDR3 DNA sequence: TGTGCCACCAGCAGAGACGGAACGATGGAAGGAGAGACCCAGTACTTC.

The chain employs TRBV20-1 and TRBJ1-4, with TRBD1 as a possible D gene (5 bases). Per germline, CDR1 DFQATT and CDR2 SNEGSKA (reference sequence). This CDR3 is built from 14 residues. The V end was cut by 6 bases, the J end by 3 bases, with 14 bases between. CDR3 in amino acids: CSARSPGPNEKLFF. The CDR3 coding sequence is TGCAGTGCAAGATCCCCGGGGCCTAATGAAAAACTGTTTTTT.

This chain links TRBV6-6 with TRBJ1-6; D not resolved. This CDR3 is built from 14 residues. The V and J ends lost 2 bases and 4 bases respectively, with 6 bases between them. Germline CDR1 MNHNY, CDR2 SVGAGI (reference sequence). Here the CDR3 reads CASSYGEYNSPLHF. CDR3 bases: TGTGCCAGCAGTTACGGGGAATATAATTCACCCCTCCACTTT.

The chain joins TRBV15 to TRBJ2-5; 9 bases line up with TRBD1. CDR3 length equals 15 residues. The trim removed 3 bases at V and 3 bases at J, leaving 5 bases unmatched. CDR1 is LNHNV, CDR2 YYDKDF, per germline (reference sequence). CDR3 nucleotides: TGTGCCACCAGCAGGACAGGGGGGAAGGAAGAGACCCAGTACTTC. Translating it yields CATSRTGGKEETQYF.

This chain links TRBV12-3 or TRBV12-4 with TRBJ1-1, with 10 positions matching TRBD1. V gave up 3 bases and J gave up 4 bases; unmatched junction bases: 2. The CDR3 is made up of 14 amino acids. CDR3 nucleotides: TGTGCCAGCAGTTTCAGGACAGGGGGCACTGAAGCTTTCTTT. This encodes CASSFRTGGTEAFF.

This sequence joins TRBV12-3 or TRBV12-4 and TRBJ1-5, with TRBD1 matching over 8 bases. This CDR3 is built from 16 residues. With 2 bases clipped from V and 3 bases from J, the junction kept 6 bases outside the gene matches. The CDR3 DNA reads as TGTGCCAGCAGTTTAAGGTTGGGACAGGCCAATCAGCCCCAGCATTTT. Amino acids: CASSLRLGQANQPQHF.

On this clonotype: Compared with germline, one end of the junction differs, possibly owing to a read error. The chain uses TRBV29-1 and TRBJ2-3; D may be TRBD2 (6 bases). CDR1 SQVTM and CDR2 ANQGSEA come from the germline V gene. CDR3 length: 12 amino acids. The CDR3 reads CSLDGGEDTQYF. The CDR3, as DNA: TGCAGCCTTGACGGGGGTGAAGATACGCAGTATTTT.

This chain links TRBV29-1 with TRBJ2-3; 7 bases map to TRBD2. This CDR3 is built from 14 residues. Trimming removed 5 bases from V and 2 bases from J; junction bases left unmatched: 7. Germline CDR1 reads SQVTM; CDR2 reads ANQGSEA. The CDR3 sequence: CSVRRDYNTDTQYF. Here the CDR3 DNA reads TGCAGCGTTCGAAGGGACTACAACACAGATACGCAGTATTTT.

The rearrangement joins TRBV18 to TRBJ2-1, with 9 bases identical to TRBD1. Per germline, CDR1 KGHSH and CDR2 LQKENI. The CDR3 covers 14 residues. V dropped 3 bases and J dropped 8; count of bases not matched to a gene: 5. Written as DNA, the CDR3 is TGTGCCAGCTCACCGAGGACAGGGGATTATGAGCAGTTCTTC. Translated: CASSPRTGDYEQFF.

J is TRBJ1-4 and V is TRBV12-3 or TRBV12-4; a weak D match, TRBD1 (5 bases). This CDR3 has 14 residues. V lost 6 bases, J lost 3 bases, and 11 bases lay in between. Written as DNA, the CDR3 is TGTGCCAGCAGCCTACAGGTTTCTAATGAAAAACTGTTTTTT. Its translation: CASSLQVSNEKLFF.

In this sample, this clonotype turned up a few times. This chain uses TRBV6-1 with TRBJ1-2; unclear D gene. Per germline, CDR1 MNHNS and CDR2 SASEGT. There are 14 residues in the CDR3. V was cut by 3 bases and J by 1 base, with 9 bases left in between. CDR3 DNA sequence: TGTGCCAGCAGTGAGCTTGGGATTAACTATGGCTACACCTTC. This translates into CASSELGINYGYTF.

CDR3 amino acids: CASSYGGRGFTEETQYF. CDR3 nucleotides: TGTGCCAGCAGTTACGGCGGCAGGGGGTTTACTGAAGAGACCCAGTACTTC. This chain links TRBV6-2 or TRBV6-3 with TRBJ2-5; the match to TRBD1 covers 7 bases. The CDR3 has 17 amino acids. V shed 2 bases and J 3 bases; nucleotides not matched to a gene: 12. Germline V lookup: CDR1 MNHEY, CDR2 SVGEGT.

The V and J genes are TRBV12-3 or TRBV12-4 and TRBJ1-1; D is perhaps TRBD1 (5 bases). V was trimmed by 4 bases and J by 3 bases, leaving 12 bases between them. The CDR3 is 14 amino acids. Written as DNA, the CDR3 is TGTGCCAGCAGTTCGACGGGGGGGTACACTGAAGCTTTCTTT. This codes for CASSSTGGYTEAFF.

This clonotype was recorded only once. The chain links TRBV12-3 or TRBV12-4 to TRBJ2-3, with 8 bases matching TRBD2. The CDR3 is 15 amino acids. Germline trimming cut 5 bases from V and 3 bases from J; bases unmatched to any gene: 7. The CDR3 DNA reads as TGTGCCAGCAGTGAAGGACTAGCCCGGACAGATACGCAGTATTTT. Its protein is CASSEGLARTDTQYF.

This sequence joins TRBV3-1 and TRBJ1-6; TRBD1 aligns across 7 bases. Per the germline V gene, CDR1 is LGHDT and CDR2 is YNNKEL (reference sequence). There are 15 residues in the CDR3. The J segment lost 10 bases and the V segment lost 1 base, leaving 7 bases of the junction unmatched. CDR3 bases: TGTGCCAGCAGCCAAGGTCAGGGGGATCGGTCACCCCTCCACTTT. This sequence encodes CASSQGQGDRSPLHF.

This clonotype showed up just once. V is TRBV6-1 and J is TRBJ2-5, with D maybe TRBD2 (6 bases). The CDR3 covers 16 residues. The V and J ends lost 6 bases and 1 base respectively, with 18 bases between them. Germline CDR1 reads MNHNS; CDR2 reads SASEGT. The chain's CDR3 is CASSSTRGRPQETQYF. The DNA of the CDR3 is TGTGCCAGCAGCTCTACGCGGGGCCGACCCCAAGAGACCCAGTACTTC.

The chain couples TRBV7-6 to TRBJ1-6; a weak D match, TRBD1 (5 bases). Germline CDR1 reads SGHVS; CDR2 reads FNYEAQ. The CDR3 runs to 15 residues. The germline V and J ends were trimmed by 1 base and 9 bases, with 13 bases remaining between them. CDR3 DNA sequence: TGTGCCAGCAGCTTAGGAGGCCAGGGAGGTTCACCCCTCCACTTT. It specifies CASSLGGQGGSPLHF.

The rearrangement joins TRBV12-3 or TRBV12-4 to TRBJ1-3, with D uncertain. This CDR3 contains 14 residues. V was trimmed by 3 bases and J by 4 bases, leaving 10 bases between them. DNA for the CDR3: TGTGCCAGCAGTTTTCCCAGCCTCGGAAACACCATATATTTT. Translating gives CASSFPSLGNTIYF.

The V call is TRBV4-2, the J call TRBJ1-5, with a possible D match to TRBD1 (5 bases). CDR1 is LGHNA, CDR2 YNFKEQ, per germline. The ends were cut back, 0 bases at V and 5 bases at J, with 11 bases in the middle. The CDR3 contains 15 residues. The CDR3 here is CASSQDRSRDQPQHF. CDR3 in DNA: TGTGCCAGCAGCCAAGATCGCTCCAGGGATCAGCCCCAGCATTTT.

This sequence joins TRBV28 and TRBJ1-2; TRBD1 is a possible D gene (5 bases). V lost 2 bases, J lost 7 bases, and 11 bases lay in between. Germline-derived CDR1 and CDR2 are MDHEN and SYDVKM. This CDR3 contains 13 residues. The CDR3 nucleotides are TGTGCCAGCAGTTTAGGGGACCTCGTTGGCTACACCTTC. Translating it yields CASSLGDLVGYTF.

This chain uses TRBV20-1 with TRBJ2-1; TRBD2 agrees at 7 bases. The CDR3 loop spans 13 amino acids. The V gene's germline CDR1 is DFQATT and CDR2 SNEGSKA (reference sequence). Trimming cost V 5 bases and J 2 bases; bases outside gene matches: 3. The CDR3 sequence: CSALAGAYNEQFF. DNA of the CDR3: TGCAGTGCTCTGGCGGGGGCCTACAATGAGCAGTTCTTC.

V and J are TRBV29-1 and TRBJ2-5; possible D gene TRBD2, 6 bases. The CDR3 runs 14 residues. V dropped 5 bases and J dropped 4 bases, with 17 bases sitting between them. The germline V gene has CDR1 SQVTM and CDR2 ANQGSEA. Here the CDR3 reads CSVTRDAGRETQYF. The DNA for the CDR3 is TGCAGCGTTACGCGGGACGCCGGGAGAGAGACCCAGTACTTC. Supplemented by reference TRBV29-1 and TRBJ2-5, the full variable domain reads SAVISQKPSRDICQRGTSLTIQCQVDSQVTMMFWYRQQPGQSLTLIATANQGSEATYESGFVIDKFPISRPNLTFSTLTVSNMSPEDSSIYLCSVTRDAGRETQYFGPGTRLLVL.

A note on this clonotype: Sequence at one end of the junction differs from germline and may be a read error. This chain connects TRBV4-2 to TRBJ2-3; D not certain. Germline CDR1 and CDR2: LGHNA and YNFKEQ. The CDR3 covers 14 residues. The CDR3 loop is CASRQEQVTDTQYF. CDR3 coding DNA: TGTGCCAGCAGACAAGAGCAAGTTACAGATACGCAGTATTTT.